Listed below are T cell receptor beta chains from one sample, sequenced in a study of T cell repertoires in cytomegalovirus infection. One entry per CDR3 protein, called by TCRdb with MiXCR from the reads. The sample has about 60,000 distinct CDR3 sequences; about 30% are singletons. Their antigens are not known. The specimen was PBMCs, sequenced either directly or after in vitro stimulation (not recorded which). These receptor sequences come from a human donor in good health (CMV status not recorded). Some clones in this sample may be carry-over from other donors' samples. The CDR3 runs from the conserved cysteine through the conserved F or W. Fields, in order: CDR3 protein, CDR3 DNA, D gene, J gene, V gene, CDR3 length, clone size. D genes are given only for firm matches. Expanded clones are given a class, and other clones once, few, many or no size at all.

CASSQDSVTGAGWPDTQYF TGTGCCAGCAGCCAAGACAGCGTGACAGGGGCGGGTTGGCCAGATACGCAGTATTTT TRBD1 TRBJ2-3 TRBV4-2 19 -
CASRKTGDTEAFF TGTGCCAGCAGGAAAACAGGGGACACTGAAGCTTTCTTT TRBD1 TRBJ1-1 TRBV6-2/TRBV6-3 13 -
CSARNPDSYGELFF TGCAGTGCTCGAAACCCCGATTCTTACGGGGAGCTGTTTTTT - TRBJ2-2 TRBV20-1 14 -
CASSYNGNTIYF TGTGCCAGTAGCTACAATGGAAACACCATATATTTT - TRBJ1-3 TRBV11-2 12 -
CASTPLAETAIDTEAFF TGTGCCAGCACCCCTCTTGCCGAGACAGCGATCGACACTGAAGCTTTCTTT - TRBJ1-1 TRBV7-8 17 -
CASSLFRGDYEQYF TGTGCCAGCAGTTTATTTCGGGGAGACTACGAGCAGTACTTC - TRBJ2-7 TRBV12-3/TRBV12-4 14 -
CAGGVGKTEAFF TGTGCCGGGGGGGTGGGCAAGACTGAAGCTTTCTTT - TRBJ1-1 TRBV2 12 -
CASSDRTSGSYREQFF TGTGCCAGCAGCGATCGGACTAGCGGGAGCTACCGGGAGCAGTTCTTC TRBD2 TRBJ2-1 TRBV7-2 16 many
CASSLGRRGLTDTQYF TGTGCCAGCAGTTTAGGTCGCCGGGGCCTCACAGATACGCAGTATTTT - TRBJ2-3 TRBV12-3/TRBV12-4 16 few
CASSHSSLGGSPYEQYF TGCGCCAGCAGCCATTCCTCCCTAGGGGGGAGTCCCTACGAGCAGTACTTC - TRBJ2-7 TRBV4-1 17 many
CASSGQNYGGGPRNIQYF TGTGCCAGCAGCGGCCAGAACTACGGTGGCGGGCCTCGGAACATTCAGTACTTC - TRBJ2-4 TRBV7-2 18 few
CASSYSGQTYGYTF TGTGCCAGCAGTTACTCCGGACAAACCTATGGCTACACCTTC - TRBJ1-2 TRBV6-2/TRBV6-3 14 few
CASSPWTENTEAFF TGTGCCAGCTCACCCTGGACAGAGAACACTGAAGCTTTCTTT - TRBJ1-1 TRBV18 14 few
CASSLVRSGYNEQFF TGTGCCAGCAGCTTAGTTAGGAGCGGATACAATGAGCAGTTCTTC - TRBJ2-1 TRBV7-6 15 -
CASSFSRTRNNEQFF TGTGCCAGCAGCTTTTCTCGAACAAGGAACAATGAGCAGTTCTTC - TRBJ2-1 TRBV7-2 15 many
CAIREGGEMENIQYF TGTGCCATCAGGGAGGGGGGTGAAATGGAAAACATTCAGTACTTC - TRBJ2-4 TRBV28 15 -
CASSSGTSGVRETQYF TGTGCCAGCAGTTCAGGGACTAGCGGGGTGCGAGAGACCCAGTACTTC TRBD2 TRBJ2-5 TRBV12-3/TRBV12-4 16 -
CASSPRGPYEQYF TGTGCCAGCAGCCCCCGGGGCCCCTACGAGCAGTACTTC - TRBJ2-7 TRBV7-9 13 -
CASSFKALSEAFF TGTGCCAGCAGCTTTAAGGCTTTAAGTGAAGCTTTCTTT - TRBJ1-1 TRBV7-8 13 many
CASSPSRPNNEQFF TGTGCCAGCAGCCCTAGCAGGCCGAACAATGAGCAGTTCTTC - TRBJ2-1 TRBV7-2 14 many
CSASRQINSPLHF TGCAGTGCTAGTCGCCAGATCAATTCACCCCTCCACTTT - TRBJ1-6 TRBV20-1 13 -
CASSSSLAGDNEQFF TGTGCCAGCAGCTCTAGTCTAGCGGGGGACAATGAGCAGTTCTTC TRBD2 TRBJ2-1 TRBV7-2 15 many
CSTRHPSYGYTF TGCAGCACCCGACATCCCTCCTATGGCTACACCTTC - TRBJ1-2 TRBV29-1 12 -
CAISQHSGGGETQYF TGTGCCATCAGCCAACACTCGGGGGGGGGAGAGACCCAGTACTTC TRBD2 TRBJ2-5 TRBV10-3 15 -
CASSLTVSGNTIYF TGTGCCAGCAGCTTAACAGTCTCTGGAAACACCATATATTTT - TRBJ1-3 TRBV7-6 14 many
CASSLGLAGPTGELFF TGTGCCAGCAGCTTAGGACTAGCGGGACCCACCGGGGAGCTGTTTTTT TRBD2 TRBJ2-2 TRBV7-8 16 few
CASSPGGTGGTETQYF TGTGCCAGCAGCCCCGGGGGGACAGGGGGCACAGAGACCCAGTACTTC TRBD1 TRBJ2-5 TRBV7-9 16 few
CASSYSAGGLSYEQYF TGTGCCAGCAGTTACTCGGCGGGGGGACTTTCCTACGAGCAGTACTTC TRBD2 TRBJ2-7 TRBV6-2/TRBV6-3 16 -
CASTRGTGELNTEAFF TGTGCCAGTACCCGAGGGACAGGGGAGTTGAACACTGAAGCTTTCTTT TRBD1 TRBJ1-1 TRBV19 16 many
CSVDGRGLYEQYF TGCAGCGTTGATGGCAGGGGGCTCTACGAGCAGTACTTC TRBD1 TRBJ2-7 TRBV29-1 13 few
CASGSPTPADEQFF TGTGCCAGCGGCTCCCCGACCCCGGCCGATGAGCAGTTCTTC - TRBJ2-1 TRBV12-3/TRBV12-4 14 -
CASSLGRGGYTF TGTGCCAGTAGTCTCGGACGAGGAGGCTACACCTTC - TRBJ1-2 TRBV19 12 few
CARPLDEQYF TGTGCCCGACCGTTGGACGAGCAGTACTTC - TRBJ2-7 TRBV9 10 -
CASSYGEMNTEAFF TGTGCCAGCAGTTATGGAGAGATGAACACTGAAGCTTTCTTT - TRBJ1-1 TRBV12-3/TRBV12-4 14 few
CASSPQQDTEAFF TGTGCCAGCAGCCCTCAGCAGGACACTGAAGCTTTCTTT - TRBJ1-1 TRBV28 13 -
CASFSAGNTIYF TGTGCCAGTTTTTCCGCGGGAAACACCATATATTTT - TRBJ1-3 TRBV19 12 -
CASSLLAGQGGDTQYF TGTGCCAGCAGCTTACTGGCGGGACAGGGTGGAGATACGCAGTATTTT TRBD1 TRBJ2-3 TRBV7-2 16 once
CASSSWMAWESHSYEQYF TGTGCCAGCAGTTCCTGGATGGCCTGGGAGTCCCACTCCTACGAGCAGTACTTC - TRBJ2-7 TRBV12-3/TRBV12-4 18 few
CASSGPDTGEDTQYF TGTGCCAGCAGCGGGCCCGATACAGGGGAAGATACGCAGTATTTT TRBD1 TRBJ2-3 TRBV12-3/TRBV12-4 15 few
CASTPRGYLSEQYF TGTGCCAGCACCCCAAGGGGCTACTTGAGCGAGCAGTACTTC - TRBJ2-7 TRBV7-2 14 few
CASSPIEGVGTEAFF TGTGCCAGCAGCCCCATAGAAGGGGTGGGCACTGAAGCTTTCTTT - TRBJ1-1 TRBV27 15 -
CASSMARRSGDTQYF TGTGCCAGTAGTATGGCTCGGAGATCAGGGGATACGCAGTATTTT - TRBJ2-3 TRBV19 15 few
CASTRLDGGNEQFF TGTGCCAGCACCAGGTTGGATGGGGGCAATGAGCAGTTCTTC - TRBJ2-1 TRBV2 14 once